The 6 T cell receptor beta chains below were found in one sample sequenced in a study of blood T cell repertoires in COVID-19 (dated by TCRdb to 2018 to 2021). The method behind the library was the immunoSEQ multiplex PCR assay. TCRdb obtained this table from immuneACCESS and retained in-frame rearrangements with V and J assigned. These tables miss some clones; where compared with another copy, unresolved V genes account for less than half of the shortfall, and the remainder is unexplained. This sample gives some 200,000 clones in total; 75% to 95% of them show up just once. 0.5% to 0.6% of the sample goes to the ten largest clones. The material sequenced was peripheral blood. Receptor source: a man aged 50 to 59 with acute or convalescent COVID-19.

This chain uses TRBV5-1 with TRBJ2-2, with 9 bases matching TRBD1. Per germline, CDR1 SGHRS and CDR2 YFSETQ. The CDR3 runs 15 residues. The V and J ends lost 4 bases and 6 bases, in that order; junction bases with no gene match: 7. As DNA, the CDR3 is TGCGCCAGCAGCGAGGGACAGGGTGGCTCCGGGGAGCTGTTTTTT. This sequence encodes CASSEGQGGSGELFF. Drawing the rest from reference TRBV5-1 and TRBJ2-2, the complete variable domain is KAGVTQTPRYLIKTRGQQVTLSCSPISGHRSVSWYQQTPGQGLQFLFEYFSETQRNKGNFPGRFSGRQFSNSRSEMNVSTLELGDSALYLCASSEGQGGSGELFFGEGSRLTVL.

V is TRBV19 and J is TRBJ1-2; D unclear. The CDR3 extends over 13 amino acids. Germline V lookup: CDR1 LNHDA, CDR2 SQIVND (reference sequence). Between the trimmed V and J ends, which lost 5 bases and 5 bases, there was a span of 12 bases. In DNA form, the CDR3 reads TGTGCCAGTAGTGAACCGGGAGTTTATGGCTACACCTTC. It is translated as CASSEPGVYGYTF.

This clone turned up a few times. The CDR3 region has the DNA TGTGCCAGCAGTGAAGACGCGGGGCGAAATTCACCCCTCCACTTT. Encoded protein: CASSEDAGRNSPLHF. The chain carries TRBV2 and TRBJ1-6, with D perhaps TRBD1 (5 bases). Germline lookup yields CDR1 SNHLY and CDR2 FYNNEI. V dropped 1 base and J dropped 7 bases, with 11 bases sitting between them. The CDR3 consists of 15 residues.

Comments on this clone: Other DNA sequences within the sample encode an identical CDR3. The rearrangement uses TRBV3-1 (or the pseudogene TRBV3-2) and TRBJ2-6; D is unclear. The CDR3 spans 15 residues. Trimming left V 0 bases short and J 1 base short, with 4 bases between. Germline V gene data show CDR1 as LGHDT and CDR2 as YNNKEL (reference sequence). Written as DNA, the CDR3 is TGTGCCAGCAGCCAAGATCTTTCTGGGGCCAACGTCCTGACTTTC. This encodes CASSQDLSGANVLTF.

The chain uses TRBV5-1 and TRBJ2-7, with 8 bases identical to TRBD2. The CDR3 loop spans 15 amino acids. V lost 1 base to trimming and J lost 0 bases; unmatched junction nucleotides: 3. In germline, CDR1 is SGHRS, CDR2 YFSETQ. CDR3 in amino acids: CASSLTSGSSYEQYF. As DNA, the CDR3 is TGCGCCAGCAGCTTGACTAGCGGCAGCTCCTACGAGCAGTACTTC.

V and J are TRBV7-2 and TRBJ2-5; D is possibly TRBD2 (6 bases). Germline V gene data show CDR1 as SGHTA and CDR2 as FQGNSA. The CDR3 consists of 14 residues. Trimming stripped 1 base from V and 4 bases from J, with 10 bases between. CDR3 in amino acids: CASSLGLASETQYF. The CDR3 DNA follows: TGTGCCAGCAGCTTAGGCCTAGCGTCAGAGACCCAGTACTTC.